The sequence of this TCR beta chain was determined in a study of T cell repertoires in cytomegalovirus infection. Study-wide results and caveats: Dominating the ex vivo response were TCR beta clonotypes that were CMV-specific and HLA-C-restricted.

This clonotype was observed a few times. The antigen is not known. CDR1 is SGHDN and CDR2 is FVKESK in the germline V gene. CDR3 size: 16 residues. The junction had 5 bases not matched to a gene; V was cut back by 4 bases and J by 0 bases. TCRdb reprocessed the reads with MiXCR, giving one entry per CDR3 protein. This sample has about 320,000 distinct CDR3 sequences; around 9.5% occur once, and the top ten carry 4.3%. This receptor was identified in a human donor in good health (CMV status not recorded). Some clones in this sample may be carry-over from other donors' samples. The chain has TRBV14 and TRBJ2-1; 8 bases are a match to TRBD2. The sequencing sample was made of PBMCs. For the CDR3, the DNA is TGTGCCAGCAGCCCTTTAGCGGGGTTCTCCTACAATGAGCAGTTCTTC. It specifies CASSPLAGFSYNEQFF.